The 8 T cell receptor beta chains listed next were all sequenced from one sample in a study of blood T cells in healthy people across ages. The use of a sample-barcoded 5' primer and a J-beta primer mix characterized a second PCR of 7 to 11 cycles. TCRdb called the 5' RACE reads again in MiXCR, with one record for every CDR3 protein. The sample carries hundreds of thousands of distinct CDR3 sequences, less than 40% recorded once. Sample: blood. The receptors shown here come from a woman of 80 years or more in good health.

This clonotype showed up just a few times. This sequence joins TRBV14 and TRBJ1-5; unclear D gene. The CDR3 extends over 13 amino acids. V gave up 3 bases and J gave up 6 bases, with 9 bases separating them. Germline CDR1 SGHDN, CDR2 FVKESK. The CDR3 DNA reads TGTGCCAGCAGCCATAGGCGGTGTCAGCCCCAGCATTTT. Protein product: CASSHRRCQPQHF.

This clonotype has ten or more counts. V is TRBV10-3 and J is TRBJ1-2; 7 nucleotides align to TRBD1. From germline, CDR1 is ENHRY and CDR2 SYGVKD. V lost 7 bases, J lost 5 bases, and 19 bases stayed unmatched. The CDR3 loop spans 17 amino acids. CDR3 protein: CAITRTGPDFREYGYTF. The CDR3 nucleotides read TGTGCCATCACGAGGACAGGACCGGATTTTAGGGAGTATGGCTACACCTTC.

About this clonotype: A read error may explain this, as a much larger clone is one base away. The genes are TRBV4-2 and TRBJ2-5, with D possibly TRBD2 on 5 matching bases. Between the trimmed V and J ends, which lost 6 bases and 2 bases, there was a span of 16 bases. The CDR3 is 15 residues long. Germline V CDR1 and CDR2: LGHNA, YNFKEQ. The CDR3 loop is CASRRGERAQETQYF. The CDR3 nucleotides read TGTGCCAGCAGGCGAGGTGAGAGGGCGCAAGAGACCCAGTACTTC.

This clonotype was recorded at least ten times. CDR3 DNA sequence: TGCAGCGTTGGAGGGGGGGTGAACACTGAAGCTTTCTTT. This encodes CSVGGGVNTEAFF. This rearrangement joins TRBV29-1 to TRBJ1-1; the D gene is possibly TRBD1 (6 bases). Trimming left V 4 bases short and J 0 bases short, with 9 bases between. The CDR3 length is 13 residues. Germline CDR1 is SQVTM and CDR2 is ANQGSEA.

J is TRBJ2-3 and V is TRBV27, with 13 bases that match TRBD2. Germline loops: CDR1 MNHEY, CDR2 SMNVEV (reference sequence). The CDR3 runs 19 residues. The V gene end was trimmed by 7 bases and the J gene end by 3 bases; junction bases not matched to a gene: 16. The DNA of the CDR3 is TGTGCCAGCATCCCAAGGGGAACTAGCGGGGGGGCCGGGACAGATACGCAGTATTTT. Translating gives CASIPRGTSGGAGTDTQYF.

This clonotype was recorded many times. In DNA form, the CDR3 reads TGCAGTGCTAGCGTTATAGCGGGGGGGCCCGGTGAGCAGTTCTTC. Translated: CSASVIAGGPGEQFF. The chain recombines TRBV20-1 with TRBJ2-1; TRBD2 matches 11 bases. This CDR3 region has 15 residues. CDR1 DFQATT and CDR2 SNEGSKA come from the germline V gene (reference sequence). Trimming removed 3 bases from V and 9 bases from J; junction bases left unmatched: 10.

Here the CDR3 reads CASSQDRDRGRWQPQHF. CDR3 nucleotide sequence: TGTGCCAGCAGCCAAGATCGGGACAGGGGGCGATGGCAGCCCCAGCATTTT. The gene calls are TRBV4-2 and TRBJ1-5, with 12 bases lining up with TRBD1. The CDR3 consists of 17 residues. Germline CDR1 reads LGHNA; CDR2 reads YNFKEQ. The V and J ends lost 0 bases and 7 bases, in that order; junction bases with no gene match: 7.

As regards this clonotype: A much larger clonotype is one base distant, so this may be a read error. The CDR3 coding sequence is TGTGCCAGCAGCCCAAAGCGGGGGGGCAGGAATGAGCAGTACTTC. This gives the protein CASSPKRGGRNEQYF. This sequence joins TRBV3-1 and TRBJ2-5; 10 bases are a match to TRBD2. J gave up 11 bases and V 4 bases, and 13 bases lay outside the gene matches. The CDR3 totals 15 residues. Germline values: CDR1 LGHDT, CDR2 YNNKEL (reference sequence).